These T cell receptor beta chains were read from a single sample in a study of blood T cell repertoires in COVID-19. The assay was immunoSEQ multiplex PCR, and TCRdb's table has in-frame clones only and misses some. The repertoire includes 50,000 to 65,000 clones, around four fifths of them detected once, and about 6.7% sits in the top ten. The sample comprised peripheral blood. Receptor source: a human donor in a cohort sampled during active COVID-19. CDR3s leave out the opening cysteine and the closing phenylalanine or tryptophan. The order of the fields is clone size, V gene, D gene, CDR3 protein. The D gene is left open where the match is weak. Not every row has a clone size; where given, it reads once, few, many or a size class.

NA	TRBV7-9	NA	ASSLDIYEQY
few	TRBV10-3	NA	AISESVDSHNQPQH
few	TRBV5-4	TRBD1	ASSLMTGARSGANVLT
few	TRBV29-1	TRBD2	SIEGTSKANEQF
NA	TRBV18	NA	ASSSWVGDTEAF
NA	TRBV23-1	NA	ASSLTEQETQY
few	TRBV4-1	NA	ASSQQGRGGTEAF
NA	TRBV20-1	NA	SAGRGFGYT
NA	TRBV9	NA	ASSVARETNYGYT
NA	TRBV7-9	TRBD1	ASSLVVAGTGLKAF
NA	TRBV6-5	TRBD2	ASRAGTSGTYEQY
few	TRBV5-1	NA	ASSPHGGGAVNEQF
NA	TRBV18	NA	ASSPTGSLDTQY
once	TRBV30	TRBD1	AWSMRGPGNEQF
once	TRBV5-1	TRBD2	ASRLAEQNNEQF
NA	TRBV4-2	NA	ASSQDIVSRAGSQY
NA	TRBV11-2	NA	ASSLGGPRETQY
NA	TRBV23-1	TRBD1	ASLGQGPNYGYT
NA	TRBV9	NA	ASSVGGETQY
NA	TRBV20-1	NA	SASPVSGSYGYT
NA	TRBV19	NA	ASSRGETQY
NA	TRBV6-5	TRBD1	ASSYSEQGPYEQY
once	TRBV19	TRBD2	ASSAGLATGANVLT
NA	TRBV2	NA	ASSGASGTLGNTIY
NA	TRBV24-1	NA	ATSDDQAASTDTQY
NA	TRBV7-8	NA	ASSLEARLSSGANVLT
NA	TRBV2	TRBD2	ASRARTSGSNEQY
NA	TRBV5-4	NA	ASSFWTGNEQF
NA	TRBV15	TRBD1	ATREGQGGVYSNQPQH
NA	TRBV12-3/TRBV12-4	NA	ASTTTGIEKLF
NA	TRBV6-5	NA	ASSYSSGSYNEQF
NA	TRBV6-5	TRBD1	ASSLTGYRGANVLT
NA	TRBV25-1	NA	ASRPLWQGGTDTQY
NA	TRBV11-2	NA	ASSFLGGDTGELF
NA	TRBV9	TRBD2	ASSQSGGTYNEQF
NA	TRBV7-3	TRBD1	ASSLATGGEAF
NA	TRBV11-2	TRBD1	ASSSRTGLVTEAF
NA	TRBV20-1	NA	SLPSGYGYT
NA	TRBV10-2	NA	ASSPGGPSSYNSPLH
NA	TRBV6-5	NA	ASTRRQGLYGYT
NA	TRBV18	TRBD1	ASSPILGRGPFSYGYT
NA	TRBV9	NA	ASSERGQQTDTQY
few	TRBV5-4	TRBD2	ASSLLAGGRNEQF
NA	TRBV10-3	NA	AISVGDGGSGNTIY
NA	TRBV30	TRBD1	ARDRGTPDNEQF
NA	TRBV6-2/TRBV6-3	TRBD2	ASSHPLAGAYNEQF
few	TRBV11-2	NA	ASSFPGGQTQY
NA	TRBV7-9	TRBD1	ASSLGTGRTEAF
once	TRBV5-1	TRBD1	ASSTRGQGTDTQY
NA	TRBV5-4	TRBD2	ASSFSGGSYNEQF
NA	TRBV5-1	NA	ASSLAGGAGNSPLH
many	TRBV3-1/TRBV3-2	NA	ASSQGLYNEQF
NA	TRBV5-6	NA	ASSLLSGGEQF
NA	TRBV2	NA	ASSELRGGSYGYT
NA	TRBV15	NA	ATSRARETQY
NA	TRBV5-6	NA	ASSSRDWTRNTIY
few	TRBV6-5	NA	ASSYFGRGTNYGYT
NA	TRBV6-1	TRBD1	ASSDPGTGVKTQY
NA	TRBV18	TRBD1	ASSPPLDRAGH